This T cell receptor (beta chain) was sequenced for a study of beta chain features in type 1 diabetes. Background on the study: All of the samples together had around 110,000,000 sorted cells examined.

As concerns this clone: Its target is unknown.

Sequencing targeted expressed TCRB transcripts, as all isolated RNA had been reverse transcribed. The data were produced by immunoSEQ multiplex PCR, yet TCRdb's version contains in-frame clones alone and is incomplete. The table includes some 410,000 clones, about 15% detected once. The CDR3 totals 18 residues. With V trimmed by 2 bases and J by 3 bases, 8 bases remained unmatched. CDR1 is LGHNA, CDR2 YSLEER, per germline. Overall study findings and caveats: All four CD4+ subsets from Type 1 diabetes patients carried moderately but significantly shorter TCRB CDR3s.

The material sequenced was naive CD4+ T cells from blood. V is TRBV4-3 and J is TRBJ2-1; 12 positions match TRBD2. The source of this sequence is a man aged 25 to 40 in good health. The CDR3, as DNA: TGCGCCAGCAGCCAAAAGCGACTAGCGGGAGCGATCTACAATGAGCAGTTCTTC. Residues: CASSQKRLAGAIYNEQFF.